A selection of T cell receptor beta chains follows, all from one sample in a study of blood T cell repertoires in COVID-19. The repertoire was sequenced with immunoSEQ multiplex PCR; TCRdb's copy has only in-frame clones and lacks some. The repertoire holds about 74,000 clones, with roughly four fifths as singletons. Sequenced input: peripheral blood. All receptors come from a man aged 65 to 79 with acute or convalescent COVID-19. CDR3s include the opening cysteine and the closing phenylalanine or tryptophan. The D gene is left open where the match is weak. Not all rows give a size; the values are once, few, many and, for expanded clones, a class.

DNA	CDR3	D	size	V	J
TGTGCCAGCAGCCAAGTGAGATTAGCGGGAGGTGAGCAGTTCTTC	CASSQVRLAGGEQFF	TRBD2	NA	TRBV14	TRBJ2-1
TGTGCCAGCAGTGAAGGGATAGCTGTGAAGACCCAGTACTTC	CASSEGIAVKTQYF	NA	NA	TRBV6-1	TRBJ2-5
TGTGCCAGCAGCCTCCTGGGGACTAGCGGTTACAATGAGCAGTTCTTC	CASSLLGTSGYNEQFF	TRBD2	NA	TRBV7-9	TRBJ2-1
TGCGCCAGCAGCTTGGGGGGGAGGTCCTACGAGCAGTACTTC	CASSLGGRSYEQYF	NA	NA	TRBV5-1	TRBJ2-7
TGCGCCAGCAGCTTGGTGGCCGGAGCAGCCAATGAGCAGTTCTTC	CASSLVAGAANEQFF	NA	once	TRBV5-1	TRBJ2-1
TGTGCCAGTAGTAAGACACAGGGCTCCTACGAGCAGTACTTC	CASSKTQGSYEQYF	NA	NA	TRBV19	TRBJ2-7
TGTGCCAGCAGGGCAAGGGGGCTAGCGGGAGTTGGTTTTTCCGGGGAGCTGTTTTTT	CASRARGLAGVGFSGELFF	TRBD2	NA	TRBV27	TRBJ2-2
TGTGCCAGCTCCGGGGGACAGGGTCGGGACGAGCAGTACTTC	CASSGGQGRDEQYF	TRBD1	NA	TRBV18	TRBJ2-7
TGTGCCAGCAGTACCGACATCTCCAATCAGCCCCAGCATTTT	CASSTDISNQPQHF	NA	NA	TRBV6-2/TRBV6-3	TRBJ1-5
TGTGCCAGCAGCTTTACCTTGACAGCCGGTGTAGAAAACACCATATATTTT	CASSFTLTAGVENTIYF	NA	NA	TRBV7-9	TRBJ1-3
TGTGCCACCAGCCAACTTCAGGGGTATGGCTACACCTTC	CATSQLQGYGYTF	NA	NA	TRBV15	TRBJ1-2
TGTGCCAGCTCGTTTTCAGGTAACACTGAAGCTTTCTTT	CASSFSGNTEAFF	NA	NA	TRBV2	TRBJ1-1
TGTGCCACGTCTCCTGGAAACACCATATATTTT	CATSPGNTIYF	NA	NA	TRBV6-5	TRBJ1-3
TGCGCCAGCCGACTAGCGGGAGTCGTTGAGCAGTTCTTC	CASRLAGVVEQFF	TRBD2	NA	TRBV10-2	TRBJ2-1
TGCGCCAGCAGCATTTCGGCTGGGACAGGGGATCGAGGTGGCTACACCTTC	CASSISAGTGDRGGYTF	TRBD1	NA	TRBV5-1	TRBJ1-2
TGTGCCAGCAGCCCCCGGGGGACCGGGGAGCTGTTTTTT	CASSPRGTGELFF	NA	few	TRBV27	TRBJ2-2
TGTGCCAGCAGCTTGGAAGCGTTTGGTGGCTACACCTTC	CASSLEAFGGYTF	NA	NA	TRBV5-4	TRBJ1-2
TGCGCCAGCAGCTTGGCGGGACATCGCACAGATACGCAGTATTTT	CASSLAGHRTDTQYF	NA	NA	TRBV5-1	TRBJ2-3
TGCGCCAGCAGCCAAGTGAGCGGCTCTGGGGCCAACGTCCTGACTTTC	CASSQVSGSGANVLTF	NA	NA	TRBV4-3	TRBJ2-6
TGTGCTAGTGGTGCCCCGGGGGTGAACACTGAAGCTTTCTTT	CASGAPGVNTEAFF	NA	NA	TRBV12-5	TRBJ1-1
TGTGCCAGCAGCTTAGGGCGACTGAGCAATCAGCCCCAGCATTTT	CASSLGRLSNQPQHF	NA	few	TRBV7-9	TRBJ1-5
TGCGCCAGCAGCTTGGAAGCATTCGGACAGGACTATGGCTACACCTTC	CASSLEAFGQDYGYTF	TRBD1	NA	TRBV5-1	TRBJ1-2
TGTGCCAGCAGCCCGCTTGTAGGGACAGGGAACGAAAAACTGTTTTTT	CASSPLVGTGNEKLFF	TRBD1	NA	TRBV5-5	TRBJ1-4
TGTGCCAGCAGGACACCGGGACAGGGGAACACTGAAGCTTTCTTT	CASRTPGQGNTEAFF	TRBD1	NA	TRBV6-5	TRBJ1-1
TGTGCCAGCAGCCCAAATCGACAGGGACATGAGCAGTTCTTC	CASSPNRQGHEQFF	TRBD1	NA	TRBV11-1	TRBJ2-1
TGTGCCAGCAGTCCCGGGACAGCTAATTCACCCCTCCACTTT	CASSPGTANSPLHF	TRBD1	few	TRBV6-5	TRBJ1-6
TGTGCCAGCGGCGAAAGGAGGAGCGGAAACCAAGAGACCCAGTACTTC	CASGERRSGNQETQYF	NA	NA	TRBV11-2	TRBJ2-5
TGTGCCAGCCAAGAGGGACAGGGAGGGGAAGAGACCCAGTACTTC	CASQEGQGGEETQYF	TRBD1	few	TRBV2	TRBJ2-5
TGTGCCAGCAGCTCGACGGGACTAGGGAGGGAGACCCAGTACTTC	CASSSTGLGRETQYF	TRBD2	once	TRBV7-3	TRBJ2-5
TGTGCCAGCTCACCACGTACCCCGGGAGTTGGGAACAATGAGCAGTTCTTC	CASSPRTPGVGNNEQFF	NA	NA	TRBV18	TRBJ2-1
TGTGCCAGCGTCCGGGATCCCCGAGAGACCCAGTACTTC	CASVRDPRETQYF	NA	NA	TRBV7-2	TRBJ2-5
TGTGCCAGCAGCTTGGGGACAGCTAACTATGGCTACACCTTC	CASSLGTANYGYTF	NA	few	TRBV5-4	TRBJ1-2
TGCGCCAGCATGGACGGGACATATTTGGGAAACACCATATATTTT	CASMDGTYLGNTIYF	NA	NA	TRBV5-1	TRBJ1-3
TGTGCCAGCAGCGCCACAGGTGATAATGAAAAACTGTTTTTT	CASSATGDNEKLFF	NA	few	TRBV9	TRBJ1-4
TGTGCCAGCTCACCACCGACAGGGAACACTGAAGCTTTCTTT	CASSPPTGNTEAFF	NA	NA	TRBV18	TRBJ1-1
TGTGCCAGCAGCTTGGGGGGGACAGCCAATCAGCCCCAGCATTTT	CASSLGGTANQPQHF	TRBD1	NA	TRBV5-5	TRBJ1-5
TGCGCCAGCGGAACAGGGGGTGAAAAACTGTTTTTT	CASGTGGEKLFF	TRBD1	NA	TRBV10-2	TRBJ1-4
TGTGCCAGTAGTGTCGACTGGAACTATGGCTACACCTTC	CASSVDWNYGYTF	NA	NA	TRBV19	TRBJ1-2
TGTGCCACCAGCAGGTCGGGACAGGGGGACAATGAGCAGTTCTTC	CATSRSGQGDNEQFF	TRBD1	NA	TRBV15	TRBJ2-1
TGTGCCAGCAGAAAAGAGACAAGCAGCTATGGCTACACCTTC	CASRKETSSYGYTF	NA	NA	TRBV5-4	TRBJ1-2
TGTGCCGAAAGGGGGGGAGTCACAGATACGCAGTATTTT	CAERGGVTDTQYF	NA	once	TRBV28	TRBJ2-3
TGTGCCTGGAGTCCCGGGACAGGGGTAGGGTTTCAGTACTTC	CAWSPGTGVGFQYF	TRBD1	NA	TRBV30	TRBJ2-7
TGTGCCAGCAGTTTAGCGGGGGACTCTGGAAACACCATATATTTT	CASSLAGDSGNTIYF	NA	NA	TRBV28	TRBJ1-3
TGTGCCAGCAGTCCGCGAAAGAATGAAAAACTGTTTTTT	CASSPRKNEKLFF	NA	NA	TRBV27	TRBJ1-4
TGTGCCAGCAGTTTCGGAGTGCGCAATCAGCCCCAGCATTTT	CASSFGVRNQPQHF	NA	NA	TRBV28	TRBJ1-5
TGTGCCAGCAGCCTCTCCCCTGGGGGGGTCGGGCAGTATTTT	CASSLSPGGVGQYF	TRBD2	NA	TRBV7-8	TRBJ2-3
TGTGCCAGCAGCGTCCTAGCGGGAGGGACCGGGGAGCTGTTTTTT	CASSVLAGGTGELFF	TRBD2	NA	TRBV7-6	TRBJ2-2
TGTGCCAGCAGTGACATCTGGGGGCCCCTCGGGAATGAGCAGTTCTTC	CASSDIWGPLGNEQFF	NA	NA	TRBV6-4	TRBJ2-1
TGTGCCAGCAGCTTAACGGGGGGGCAGGAGCAGTTCTTC	CASSLTGGQEQFF	TRBD2	NA	TRBV7-2	TRBJ2-1
TGTGCCACCAGTGCCTCGGGGCAGGGCCACGGTTCTAGCGGGAGGGGCCATGAGCAGTTCTTC	CATSASGQGHGSSGRGHEQFF	TRBD2	NA	TRBV24-1	TRBJ2-1
TGTGCCAGCAGCGACCCTGGGGCGGGGGGGCCAGTGGATACGCAGTATTTT	CASSDPGAGGPVDTQYF	TRBD2	NA	TRBV7-2	TRBJ2-3
TGTGCCAGCAGCGTAGAGGGACAGGGAAGGGAGCCCCAGCATTTT	CASSVEGQGREPQHF	TRBD1	NA	TRBV9	TRBJ1-5